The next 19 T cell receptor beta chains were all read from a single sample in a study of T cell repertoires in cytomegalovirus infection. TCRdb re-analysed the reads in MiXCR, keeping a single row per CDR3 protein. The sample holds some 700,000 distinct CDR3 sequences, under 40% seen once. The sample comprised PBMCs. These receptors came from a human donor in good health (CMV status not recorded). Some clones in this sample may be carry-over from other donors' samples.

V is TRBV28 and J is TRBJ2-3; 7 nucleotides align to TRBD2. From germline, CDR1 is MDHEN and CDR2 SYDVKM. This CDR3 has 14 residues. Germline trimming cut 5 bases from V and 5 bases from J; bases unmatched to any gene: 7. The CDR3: CASSPISGEDTQYF. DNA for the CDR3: TGTGCCAGCAGTCCGATAAGCGGGGAAGATACGCAGTATTTT.

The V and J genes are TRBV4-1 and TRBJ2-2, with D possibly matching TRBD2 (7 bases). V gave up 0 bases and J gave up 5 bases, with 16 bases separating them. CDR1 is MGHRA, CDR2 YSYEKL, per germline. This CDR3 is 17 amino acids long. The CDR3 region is CASSQDWARGLTGELFF. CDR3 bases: TGCGCCAGCAGCCAAGATTGGGCCAGGGGACTAACCGGGGAGCTGTTTTTT.

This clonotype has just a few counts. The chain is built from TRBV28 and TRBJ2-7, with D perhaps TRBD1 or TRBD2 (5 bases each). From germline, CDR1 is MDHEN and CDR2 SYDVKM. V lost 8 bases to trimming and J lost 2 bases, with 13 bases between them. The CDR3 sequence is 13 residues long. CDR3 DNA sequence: TGTGCCAGCTCCCAGGGAGCCACCTACGAGCAGTACTTC. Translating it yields CASSQGATYEQYF.

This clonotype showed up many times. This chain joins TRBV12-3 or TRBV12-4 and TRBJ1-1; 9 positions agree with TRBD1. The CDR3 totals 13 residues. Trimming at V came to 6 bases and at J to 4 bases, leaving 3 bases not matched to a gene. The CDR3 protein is CASRKTGGTEAFF. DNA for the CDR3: TGTGCCAGCAGGAAGACAGGGGGCACTGAAGCTTTCTTT.

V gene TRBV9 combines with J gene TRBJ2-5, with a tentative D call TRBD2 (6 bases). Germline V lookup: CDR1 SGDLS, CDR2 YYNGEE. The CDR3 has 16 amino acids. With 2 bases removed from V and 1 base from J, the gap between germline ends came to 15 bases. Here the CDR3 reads CASSVAAAGPQETQYF. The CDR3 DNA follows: TGTGCCAGCAGCGTCGCGGCGGCGGGGCCCCAAGAGACCCAGTACTTC.

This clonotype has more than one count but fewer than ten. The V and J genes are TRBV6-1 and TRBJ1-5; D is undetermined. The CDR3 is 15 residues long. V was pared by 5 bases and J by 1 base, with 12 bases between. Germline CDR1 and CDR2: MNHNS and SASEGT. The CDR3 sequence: CASSLDGMSNQPQHF. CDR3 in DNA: TGTGCCAGCAGTCTTGACGGGATGAGCAATCAGCCCCAGCATTTT.

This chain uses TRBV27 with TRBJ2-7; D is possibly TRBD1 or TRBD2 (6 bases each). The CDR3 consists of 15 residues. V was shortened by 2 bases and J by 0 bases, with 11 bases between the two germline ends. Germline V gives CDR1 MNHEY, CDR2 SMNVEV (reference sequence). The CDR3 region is CASSLRGHSSYEQYF. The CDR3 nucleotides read TGTGCCAGCAGTTTACGGGGGCACAGCTCCTACGAGCAGTACTTC.

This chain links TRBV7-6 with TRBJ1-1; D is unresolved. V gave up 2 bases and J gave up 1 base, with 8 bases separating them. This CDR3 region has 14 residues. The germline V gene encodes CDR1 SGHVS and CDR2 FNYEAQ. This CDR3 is CASSLRRTNTEAFF. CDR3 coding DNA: TGTGCCAGCAGCTTACGGAGGACGAACACTGAAGCTTTCTTT. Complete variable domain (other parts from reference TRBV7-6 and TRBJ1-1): GAGVSQSPRYKVTKRGQDVALRCDPISGHVSLYWYRQALGQGPEFLTYFNYEAQQDKSGLPNDRFSAERPEGSISTLTIQRTEQRDSAMYRCASSLRRTNTEAFFGQGTRLTVV.

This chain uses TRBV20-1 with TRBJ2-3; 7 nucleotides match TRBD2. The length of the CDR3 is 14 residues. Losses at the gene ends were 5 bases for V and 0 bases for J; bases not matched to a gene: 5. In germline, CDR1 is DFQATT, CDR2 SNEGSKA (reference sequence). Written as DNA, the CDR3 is TGCAGTGCTGGCGAGCGGGGTAGCACAGATACGCAGTATTTT. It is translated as CSAGERGSTDTQYF.

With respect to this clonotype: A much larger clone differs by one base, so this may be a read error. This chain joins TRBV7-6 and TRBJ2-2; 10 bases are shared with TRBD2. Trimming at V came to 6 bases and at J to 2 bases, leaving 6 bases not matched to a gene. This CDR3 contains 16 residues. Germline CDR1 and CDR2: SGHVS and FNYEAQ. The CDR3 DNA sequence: TGTGCCAGCAGTCCTCTAGCGGGGGTTAACACCGGGGAGCTGTTTTTT. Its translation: CASSPLAGVNTGELFF.

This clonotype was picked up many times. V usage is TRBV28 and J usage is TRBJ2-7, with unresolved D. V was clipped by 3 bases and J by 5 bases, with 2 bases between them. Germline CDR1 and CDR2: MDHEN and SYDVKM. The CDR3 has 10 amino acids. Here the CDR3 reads CASSFHEQYF. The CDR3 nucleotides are TGTGCCAGCAGTTTTCACGAGCAGTACTTC.

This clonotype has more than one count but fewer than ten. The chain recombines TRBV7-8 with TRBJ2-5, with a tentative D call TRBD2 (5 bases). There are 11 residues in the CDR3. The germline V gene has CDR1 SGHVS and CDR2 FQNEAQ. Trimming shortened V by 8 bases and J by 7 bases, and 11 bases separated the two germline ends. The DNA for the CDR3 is TGTGCCAGCGGGGTTGAGGGGACCCAGTACTTC. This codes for CASGVEGTQYF.

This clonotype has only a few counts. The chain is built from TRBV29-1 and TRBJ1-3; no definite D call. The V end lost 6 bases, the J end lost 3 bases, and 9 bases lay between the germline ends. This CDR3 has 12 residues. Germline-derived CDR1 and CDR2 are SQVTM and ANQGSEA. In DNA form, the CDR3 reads TGCAGCGTCCAGGACGGTGGAAACACCATATATTTT. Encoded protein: CSVQDGGNTIYF.

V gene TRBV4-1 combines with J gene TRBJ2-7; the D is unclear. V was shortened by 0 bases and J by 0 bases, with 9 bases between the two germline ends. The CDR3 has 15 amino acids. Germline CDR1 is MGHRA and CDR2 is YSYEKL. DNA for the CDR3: TGCGCCAGCAGCCAAGAAGAGTACAGCTCCTACGAGCAGTACTTC. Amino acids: CASSQEEYSSYEQYF.

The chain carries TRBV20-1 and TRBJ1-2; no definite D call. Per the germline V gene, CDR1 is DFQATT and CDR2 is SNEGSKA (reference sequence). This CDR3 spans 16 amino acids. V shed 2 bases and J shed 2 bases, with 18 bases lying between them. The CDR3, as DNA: TGCAGTGCTAGAAAGATTGGGAGTTGGATGAACTATGGCTACACCTTC. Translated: CSARKIGSWMNYGYTF.

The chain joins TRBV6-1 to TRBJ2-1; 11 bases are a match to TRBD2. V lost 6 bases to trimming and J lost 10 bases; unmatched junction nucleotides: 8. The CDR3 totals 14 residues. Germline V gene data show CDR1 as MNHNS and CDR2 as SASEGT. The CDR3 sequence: CASRASGGSREQFF. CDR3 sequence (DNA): TGTGCCAGCAGGGCTAGCGGGGGGTCCAGGGAGCAGTTCTTC.

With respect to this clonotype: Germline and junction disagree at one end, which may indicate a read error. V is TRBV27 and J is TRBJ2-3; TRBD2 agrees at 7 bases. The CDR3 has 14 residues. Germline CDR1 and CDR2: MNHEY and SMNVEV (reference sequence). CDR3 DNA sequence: TGTGCCAGCACCGGCGGGAGCCACACAGAGACGCAGTATTTT. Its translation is CASTGGSHTETQYF.

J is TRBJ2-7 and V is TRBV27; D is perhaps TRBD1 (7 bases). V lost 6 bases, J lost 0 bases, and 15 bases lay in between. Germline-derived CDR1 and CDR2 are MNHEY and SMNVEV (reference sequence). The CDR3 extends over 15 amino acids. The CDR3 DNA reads TGTGCCAGCAGCGGGGGACAGTCCGCCTCCTACGAGCAGTACTTC. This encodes CASSGGQSASYEQYF.

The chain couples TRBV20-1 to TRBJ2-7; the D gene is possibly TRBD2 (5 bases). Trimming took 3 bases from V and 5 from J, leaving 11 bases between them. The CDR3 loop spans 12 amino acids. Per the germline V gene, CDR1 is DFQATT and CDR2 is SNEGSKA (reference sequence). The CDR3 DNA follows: TGCAGTGCTAGGGCGGACTTCCACGAGCAGTACTTC. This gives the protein CSARADFHEQYF.